Listed below are T cell receptor beta chains from one sample, sequenced in a study of blood T cells in healthy people across ages. TCRdb used MiXCR to reprocess the 5' RACE reads, holding one entry per CDR3 protein. Of approximately 780,000 distinct CDR3 sequences detected, approximately 24% appear once; the ten largest clones hold 3%. These data were likewise used in another study, on T cells of mothers and their children.

The sequenced sample was blood. These receptors were obtained from a boy younger than 18 in good health. Each CDR3 is given with its conserved first and last residue. Fields, in order: D gene, V gene, clone size, J gene, CDR3 DNA, CDR3 protein. D genes are given only for firm matches. Clone size is shown for a subset of rows, as once, few, many or a class of expanded clone.

TRBD1	TRBV14	NA	TRBJ1-3	TGTGCCAGCAGCCAAACAGGGGGCTCTGGAAACACCATATATTTT	CASSQTGGSGNTIYF
NA	TRBV27	NA	TRBJ2-7	TGTGCCAGCAGTTTATCCCAACGAGGGGAAGTCTACGAGCAGTACTTC	CASSLSQRGEVYEQYF
NA	TRBV19	NA	TRBJ1-2	TGTGCCAGTAGTATAGAGACTTCACCAAGAGATGGCTACACCTTC	CASSIETSPRDGYTF
NA	TRBV5-1	few	TRBJ2-2	TGCGCCAGCAGCGCTGGTCCAGCGAACACCGGGGAGCTGTTTTTT	CASSAGPANTGELFF
TRBD2	TRBV6-1	NA	TRBJ2-3	TGTGCCAGCAGCCCAGGGGTAGCGGGATTGGGGGATACGCAGTATTTT	CASSPGVAGLGDTQYF
NA	TRBV6-2/TRBV6-3	NA	TRBJ2-5	TGTGCCAGCCTCTCAGGAAGAGGGAAAGAGACCCAGTACTTC	CASLSGRGKETQYF
TRBD2	TRBV28	NA	TRBJ2-5	TGTGCCAGCAGTTTACTAGCGGGGGGGGTTTCGGAGACCCAGTACTTC	CASSLLAGGVSETQYF
NA	TRBV7-9	NA	TRBJ2-3	TGTGCCAGCAGCGCTTACAGGGACACAGATACGCAGTATTTT	CASSAYRDTDTQYF
NA	TRBV7-2	NA	TRBJ1-6	TGTGCCAGCAGCCGAAGGGCCGGGTTCGATTCACCCCTCCACTTT	CASSRRAGFDSPLHF
NA	TRBV7-9	NA	TRBJ1-4	TGTGCCAGCTCGCGATCTAACCGGGGCGAAAAACTGTTTTTT	CASSRSNRGEKLFF
TRBD2	TRBV28	NA	TRBJ2-4	TGTGCCAGCAGTTTAGGACTAGCGGGGCCCCACTCCCTCCCCAAAAACATTCAGTACTTC	CASSLGLAGPHSLPKNIQYF
NA	TRBV10-3	NA	TRBJ2-7	TGTGCCATCAGTGAGCCGACTGACTACGAGCAGTACTTC	CAISEPTDYEQYF
NA	TRBV10-3	NA	TRBJ2-5	TGTGCCTCTGGTCAGACCCAGGAGACCCAGTACTTC	CASGQTQETQYF
NA	TRBV3-1	NA	TRBJ2-7	TGTGCCAGCAGCCATACAGGGTACGAGCAGTACTTC	CASSHTGYEQYF
NA	TRBV7-9	few	TRBJ1-6	TGTGCCAGCAGCTTAGGCGCAGGGCTTAATTCACCCCTCCACTTT	CASSLGAGLNSPLHF
NA	TRBV10-3	few	TRBJ2-5	TGTGCCATCAGTGAGTTAAAGCGAAGCGGCCAAGAGACCCAGTACTTC	CAISELKRSGQETQYF
NA	TRBV9	NA	TRBJ2-3	TGTGCCAGCAGCGTAAGAGCGGGCACAGATACGCAGTATTTT	CASSVRAGTDTQYF
NA	TRBV25-1	few	TRBJ2-1	TGTGCCAGCAGTGAAGGCGGGATCCCCTACAATGAGCAGTTCTTC	CASSEGGIPYNEQFF
NA	TRBV29-1	NA	TRBJ1-2	TGCAGCGTTGGGAAGGGGAACTATGGCTACACCTTC	CSVGKGNYGYTF
TRBD1	TRBV7-9	NA	TRBJ2-5	TGTGCCAGCAGCTCCGCCGGGACAGGGGAGCAGTACTTC	CASSSAGTGEQYF
NA	TRBV28	NA	TRBJ2-1	TGTGCCAGCAGTCCACGGACTTTCCAACACAATGAGCAGTTCTTC	CASSPRTFQHNEQFF
NA	TRBV12-3/TRBV12-4	few	TRBJ1-5	TGTGCCAGCAGGCACGGGAATAGCAATCAGCCCCAGCATTTT	CASRHGNSNQPQHF
TRBD2	TRBV4-2	NA	TRBJ2-5	TGTGCCAGCAGCCAAGATCGGGGGCGGGGGGGCCGAGAGACCCAGTACTTC	CASSQDRGRGGRETQYF
TRBD1	TRBV20-1	few	TRBJ2-7	TGCAGTGCTAGAGGGGGGACAGGGGGCGCCGAGCAGTACTTC	CSARGGTGGAEQYF
NA	TRBV12-3/TRBV12-4	few	TRBJ1-1	TGTGCCAGCGCCTTTGAGGGCCGCGGCACTGAAGCTTTCTTT	CASAFEGRGTEAFF
NA	TRBV9	few	TRBJ1-2	TGTGCCAGCAGCGTAGGTTACCAAAACTATGGCTACACCTTC	CASSVGYQNYGYTF
TRBD2	TRBV20-1	NA	TRBJ2-5	TGCAGTGCTAGGGACGCCAGCGGGGGGACCCGGACCCAGTACTTC	CSARDASGGTRTQYF
TRBD1	TRBV29-1	NA	TRBJ2-7	TGCAGCGCCCTGGCGGGACAGGGGACTTTCAGCTCCTACGAGCAGTACTTC	CSALAGQGTFSSYEQYF
NA	TRBV5-5	few	TRBJ2-5	TGTGCCAGCTTAGACAGCACCCAAGAGACCCAGTACTTC	CASLDSTQETQYF
NA	TRBV7-9	NA	TRBJ2-1	TGTGCCAGCAGCCAAGAACGGAATGAGCAGTTCTTC	CASSQERNEQFF
NA	TRBV28	NA	TRBJ1-6	TGTGCCAGCAGTCCCCAGGGAGGCTCACCCCTCCACTTT	CASSPQGGSPLHF
NA	TRBV29-1	few	TRBJ2-1	TGCAGCGTTGCTCGACAGGTCGGGGGTGAGCAGTTCTTC	CSVARQVGGEQFF
NA	TRBV7-9	few	TRBJ1-1	TGTGCCAGCAGCTTATTGAGGGGGGACACTGAAGCCTTCTTT	CASSLLRGDTEAFF
NA	TRBV20-1	few	TRBJ2-5	TGCAGTGCCCTGTCCTACCAAGAGACCCTGTACTTC	CSALSYQETLYF
NA	TRBV20-1	few	TRBJ2-7	TGCAGTGCCAGGGGCGCAGTATCGGCCTACGAGCAGTACTTC	CSARGAVSAYEQYF
NA	TRBV5-1	NA	TRBJ1-1	TGCGCCAGCAGCTTCAGGAATGAGAACACTGAAGCTTTCTTT	CASSFRNENTEAFF
TRBD2	TRBV7-2	NA	TRBJ2-3	TGTGCCAGCAGCTTTACTAGCGCCCCAGATACGCAGTATTTT	CASSFTSAPDTQYF
NA	TRBV6-6	few	TRBJ2-1	TGTGCCAGCAGTTTGTCGAGGTACTCCTACAATGAGCAGTTCTTC	CASSLSRYSYNEQFF
TRBD2	TRBV20-1	once	TRBJ2-3	TGCAGCGCTTCGGGACTAGCGGGGCCAGGCACAGATACGCAGTATTTT	CSASGLAGPGTDTQYF
NA	TRBV15	NA	TRBJ2-2	TGTGCCACCAGCAGAGAAAAGGGCTCCGGGGAGCTGTTTTTT	CATSREKGSGELFF
NA	TRBV7-9	NA	TRBJ1-3	TGTGCCAGCCCGGGGGACGTTTCTACTGGAAACACCATATATTTT	CASPGDVSTGNTIYF
NA	TRBV29-1	few	TRBJ2-5	TGCAGCGTTGCCCCCCTTAGCAGTGGGGGAGAGACCCAGTACTTC	CSVAPLSSGGETQYF
TRBD2	TRBV2	NA	TRBJ2-2	TGTGCCAGTTGTGAGGGGACTAGCGGGGGTGCCGGGGAGCTGTTTTTT	CASCEGTSGGAGELFF
NA	TRBV27	NA	TRBJ2-1	TGTGCCAGCAGTTTATTGGGGAACTTGGGGAATGATGAGCAGTTCTTC	CASSLLGNLGNDEQFF
NA	TRBV20-1	few	TRBJ1-3	TGCAGTGCTAGAGGAGGGAGCTCTGGAAACACCATATATTTT	CSARGGSSGNTIYF
TRBD1	TRBV9	NA	TRBJ1-2	TGTGCCAGCAGCGTAGCTACCGGGACAGGGGCCACCTATGGCTACACCTTC	CASSVATGTGATYGYTF
NA	TRBV12-3/TRBV12-4	many	TRBJ1-5	TGTGCCAGCAGTTCCGGAGGGCCCCAGCATTTT	CASSSGGPQHF
NA	TRBV7-9	few	TRBJ2-5	TGTGCCAGCAGCTTAGCTCGGGGGTCCATACCGGAGACCCAGTACTTC	CASSLARGSIPETQYF
NA	TRBV6-5	NA	TRBJ1-6	TGTGCCAGCAGTTTGGGTGTCAATTCACCCCTCCACTTT	CASSLGVNSPLHF
TRBD2	TRBV10-3	few	TRBJ2-1	TGTGCCATCGACCACATGACTAGCGGGGGTCCCAATGAGCAGTTCTTC	CAIDHMTSGGPNEQFF
NA	TRBV6-6	once	TRBJ1-3	TGTGCCATCACACGCTCGGGGGGAACTAGAAACACCATATATTTT	CAITRSGGTRNTIYF
NA	TRBV7-9	NA	TRBJ2-2	TGTGCCAGCAGCTTAGATAAGGGAGACACCGGGGAGCTGTTTTTT	CASSLDKGDTGELFF
NA	TRBV2	NA	TRBJ1-4	TGTGCCAGCAGACGCTGGGGGACTAATGAAAAACTGTTTTTT	CASRRWGTNEKLFF
NA	TRBV20-1	NA	TRBJ2-3	TGCAGTGCGTACAGGGAAGATACGCAGTATTTT	CSAYREDTQYF